One and the same sample provided the 30 T cell receptor beta chains below, sequenced in a study of blood T cell repertoires in COVID-19. TCRdb's copy holds only in-frame clones and misses some; the assay was immunoSEQ multiplex PCR. This table has roughly 86,000 clones, about nine tenths appearing once. The sequenced sample consisted of peripheral blood. The receptors shown here come from a man aged 45-65 years with active or convalescent COVID-19.

V is TRBV12-5 and J is TRBJ2-1; 8 nucleotides align to TRBD1. With 2 bases clipped from V and 7 bases from J, the junction kept 19 bases outside the gene matches. Germline CDR1 LGHNT, CDR2 FRNRAP. CDR3 length: 19 amino acids. For the CDR3, the DNA is TGTGCTAGTGGTTTGTCCCCTTCGACAGGGGCTGTATTTGGGAATGAGCAGTTCTTC. Protein sequence: CASGLSPSTGAVFGNEQFF.

This clone turned up a few times. The V call is TRBV10-3, the J call TRBJ2-3; TRBD2 matches at 7 bases. Germline V lookup: CDR1 ENHRY, CDR2 SYGVKD. This CDR3 has 13 residues. J lost 5 bases, V lost 8 bases, and 7 bases had no gene match. The CDR3 loop is CAIRGVGEDTQYF. In DNA form, the CDR3 reads TGTGCCATCCGGGGGGTAGGGGAAGATACGCAGTATTTT.

V and J are TRBV3-1 (or the pseudogene TRBV3-2) and TRBJ2-5; D not certain. The V end lost 1 base, the J end lost 4 bases, and 4 bases lay between the germline ends. Germline V gene sequence: CDR1 LGHDT, CDR2 YNNKEL (reference sequence). The CDR3 covers 12 residues. The CDR3 spells CASSQVVETQYF. The CDR3 nucleotides read TGTGCCAGCAGCCAAGTAGTAGAGACCCAGTACTTC.

The chain uses TRBV4-1 and TRBJ2-5; TRBD2 matches at 13 bases. With V trimmed by 4 bases and J by 2 bases, 7 bases remained unmatched. The CDR3 contains 17 residues. CDR1 and CDR2 from the germline V gene are MGHRA and YSYEKL. The CDR3 protein is CASSRQPLAGGQETQYF. The CDR3 DNA sequence: TGCGCCAGCAGCCGCCAACCACTAGCGGGGGGGCAAGAGACCCAGTACTTC.

This clone appeared once. V gene TRBV28 combines with J gene TRBJ2-1; weak D call: TRBD1 (6 bases). Trimming removed 1 base at V and 0 bases at J, with 10 bases between. Germline CDR1 is MDHEN and CDR2 is SYDVKM. The CDR3 runs to 16 residues. The DNA for the CDR3 is TGTGCCAGCAGTTTATTCGACAGGAGCTCCTACAATGAGCAGTTCTTC. It yields the protein CASSLFDRSSYNEQFF.

The chain links TRBV19 to TRBJ1-6; D is possibly TRBD1 (5 bases). Looked up from germline, CDR1 is LNHDA and CDR2 is SQIVND (reference sequence). With 3 bases removed from V and 8 bases from J, the gap between germline ends came to 11 bases. There are 14 residues in the CDR3. The CDR3, as DNA: TGTGCCAGTAGTATTCAGGGAGGGGATTCACCCCTCCACTTT. The encoded protein is CASSIQGGDSPLHF.

This chain connects TRBV4-3 to TRBJ2-5, with D possibly being TRBD1 (5 bases). The CDR3 spans 16 residues. Germline CDR1 is LGHNA and CDR2 is YSLEER. The ends were cut back, 4 bases at V and 2 bases at J, with 17 bases in the middle. This CDR3 is CASSLQLSDTQETQYF. The CDR3 coding sequence is TGCGCCAGCAGCCTTCAGCTTTCGGACACACAAGAGACCCAGTACTTC.

The V and J genes are TRBV5-4 and TRBJ2-1; maybe TRBD2 (5 bases). This CDR3 region has 15 residues. From germline, CDR1 is SGHNT and CDR2 YYREEE (reference sequence). Trimming shortened V by 1 base and J by 2 bases, and 10 bases separated the two germline ends. CDR3 loop: CASSLSGITYNEQFF. The CDR3 DNA sequence: TGTGCCAGCAGCTTGTCGGGGATCACCTACAATGAGCAGTTCTTC.

This clone was observed a handful of times. J is TRBJ1-5 and V is TRBV28, with 8 nucleotides matching TRBD1. CDR1 and CDR2 (germline): MDHEN, SYDVKM. The ends lost 2 bases at V and 5 bases at J; junction bases unmatched: 5. CDR3 size: 15 residues. CDR3 DNA sequence: TGTGCCAGCAGTTTAAACAGGGGGTTTGATCAGCCCCAGCATTTT. Amino acid sequence: CASSLNRGFDQPQHF.

The chain combines TRBV21-1 with TRBJ2-3; TRBD2, the table's D call, lacks a check against the DNA. TRBV21-1 is termed a pseudogene. The CDR3 extends over 17 amino acids. CDR3 DNA sequence: TGTGCCAGCGGGAAGGTAGCGGGGGGGCCGAGCACAGATACGCAGTATTTT. This codes for CASGKVAGGPSTDTQYF.

This chain connects TRBV5-1 to TRBJ1-2; TRBD1 agrees at 8 bases. CDR1 and CDR2 from the germline V gene are SGHRS and YFSETQ. Trimming took 4 bases from V and 6 from J; bases not matched to a gene: 5. The length of the CDR3 is 13 residues. CDR3 amino acids: CASSRTGSDGYTF. CDR3 coding DNA: TGCGCCAGCAGCCGGACAGGGTCGGATGGCTACACCTTC.

The V call is TRBV24-1, the J call TRBJ1-2; 8 nucleotides agree with TRBD1. V was clipped by 4 bases and J by 8 bases; unmatched bases: 8. The CDR3 totals 14 residues. Germline values: CDR1 KGHDR, CDR2 SFDVKD. This CDR3 reads CATSDLTGAGGYTF. In nucleotides, the CDR3 is TGTGCCACCAGTGACCTGACAGGGGCTGGGGGCTACACCTTC.

The CDR3 region is CASSPHGARSYGYTF. The CDR3 bases are TGTGCCAGCAGCCCCCATGGGGCGCGGAGCTATGGCTACACCTTC. The J gene is TRBJ1-2, the V gene TRBV3-1 (or the pseudogene TRBV3-2); D is perhaps TRBD1 (5 bases). Trimming shortened V by 4 bases and J by 4 bases, and 16 bases separated the two germline ends. From germline, CDR1 is LGHDT and CDR2 YNNKEL (reference sequence). The CDR3 runs 15 residues.

DNA of the CDR3: TGTGCCAGCTCAATCTGGACTAGCGGTGAGCAGTTCTTC. Its translation: CASSIWTSGEQFF. This chain links TRBV18 with TRBJ2-1; 10 positions match TRBD2. Losses at the gene ends were 5 bases for V and 9 bases for J; bases not matched to a gene: 4. The CDR3 runs 13 residues. Looked up from germline, CDR1 is KGHSH and CDR2 is LQKENI.

The chain combines TRBV9 with TRBJ2-1; TRBD2 aligns across 9 bases. This CDR3 contains 15 residues. V dropped 3 bases and J dropped 2; count of bases not matched to a gene: 3. CDR1 and CDR2 from the germline V gene are SGDLS and YYNGEE. The DNA of the CDR3 is TGTGCCAGCAGCGAGAGACTAGCGGCCTACAATGAGCAGTTCTTC. Its protein is CASSERLAAYNEQFF.

The V and J genes are TRBV2 and TRBJ2-5; D perhaps matches TRBD1 (5 bases). CDR3 size: 13 residues. Trimming left V 6 bases short and J 1 base short, with 9 bases between. Looked up from germline, CDR1 is SNHLY and CDR2 is FYNNEI. The CDR3 region is CASRFDSQETQYF. DNA for the CDR3: TGTGCCAGCAGGTTCGACAGCCAAGAGACCCAGTACTTC.

The chain has TRBV2 and TRBJ2-7, with D possibly TRBD1 on 5 matching bases. V was trimmed by 8 bases and J by 6 bases, leaving 11 bases between them. The V gene's germline CDR1 is SNHLY and CDR2 FYNNEI. The CDR3 loop spans 11 amino acids. The CDR3 region has the DNA TGTGCCAGCGGAAGGGGCGGCGAGCAGTACGTC. As protein: CASGRGGEQYV.

The count of this clone is one. The rearrangement uses TRBV7-2 and TRBJ2-3; 8 bases line up with TRBD2. The CDR3 is made up of 16 amino acids. V gave up 1 base and J gave up 2 bases; unmatched junction bases: 5. Germline assignment: CDR1 SGHTA and CDR2 FQGNSA. The CDR3 nucleotides are TGTGCCAGCAGCTTAGACAGCGGGGGCTCCACAGATACGCAGTATTTT. Translation gives CASSLDSGGSTDTQYF.

The chain couples TRBV5-1 to TRBJ2-7; TRBD1 aligns across 11 bases. The J segment lost 7 bases and the V segment lost 0 bases, leaving 9 bases of the junction unmatched. The CDR3 totals 16 residues. Germline V gives CDR1 SGHRS, CDR2 YFSETQ. Here the CDR3 reads CASSLESAGQGGEQYF. Written as DNA, the CDR3 is TGCGCCAGCAGCTTGGAATCTGCGGGACAGGGGGGTGAGCAGTACTTC.

The gene calls are TRBV19 and TRBJ2-5; 10 nucleotides align to TRBD1. V gave up 3 bases and J gave up 2 bases; unmatched junction bases: 0. This CDR3 spans 14 amino acids. Germline CDR1 reads LNHDA; CDR2 reads SQIVND (reference sequence). This CDR3 reads CASSMGQGQETQYF. For the CDR3, the DNA is TGTGCCAGTAGTATGGGACAGGGGCAAGAGACCCAGTACTTC.

The chain joins TRBV7-2 to TRBJ2-7, with 8 bases fitting TRBD2. Germline loops: CDR1 SGHTA, CDR2 FQGNSA. CDR3 length: 15 amino acids. V was pared by 1 base and J by 5 bases, with 7 bases of the junction left unmatched. This chain's CDR3 is CASSLVRGGRNEQYF. For the CDR3, the DNA is TGTGCCAGCAGCTTAGTTCGGGGGGGCCGCAACGAGCAGTACTTC.

The V gene is TRBV6-4, the J gene TRBJ1-2, with 8 positions matching TRBD1. The V gene end was trimmed by 2 bases and the J gene end by 8 bases; junction bases not matched to a gene: 7. From germline, CDR1 is MRHNA and CDR2 SNTAGT. The length of the CDR3 is 14 residues. CDR3 DNA sequence: TGTGCCAGCAGTGACCCGGGACAGGAAGGAGGCTACACCTTC. It specifies CASSDPGQEGGYTF.

The table lists this clone with a few counts. This rearrangement joins TRBV12-3 or TRBV12-4 to TRBJ1-1; 10 bases match TRBD1. After removal of 5 bases from V and 12 bases from J, the junction contained 3 bases not matched to a gene. CDR3 length equals 11 residues. The CDR3 nucleotides read TGTGCCAGCAGTCGGGACAGGGGTACTTTCTTT. This translates into CASSRDRGTFF.

Only one count was recorded for this clone. DNA for the CDR3: TGTGCCAGCAGCTTACAGGGGGCGCCGTACCAAGAGACCCAGTACTTC. Amino acids: CASSLQGAPYQETQYF. The V gene is TRBV5-8, the J gene TRBJ2-5; 9 positions agree with TRBD1. Germline V gene lookup returns CDR1 SGHTS and CDR2 YDEGEE. The ends lost 2 bases at V and 0 bases at J; junction bases unmatched: 5. CDR3 length equals 16 residues.

The chain couples TRBV11-2 to TRBJ2-2; 7 bases match TRBD2. In germline, CDR1 is SGHAT, CDR2 FQNNGV. The CDR3 extends over 17 amino acids. With 2 bases clipped from V and 1 base from J, the junction kept 7 bases outside the gene matches. The CDR3 loop is CASSLRTIAGNTGELFF. The CDR3 DNA follows: TGTGCCAGCAGCTTAAGGACAATAGCGGGGAACACCGGGGAGCTGTTTTTT.

The chain is built from TRBV18 and TRBJ2-7, with 10 bases identical to TRBD1. The V gene end was trimmed by 2 bases and the J gene end by 4 bases; junction bases not matched to a gene: 11. The CDR3 consists of 17 residues. Germline V gene lookup returns CDR1 KGHSH and CDR2 LQKENI. The CDR3 DNA is TGTGCCAGCTCACCAGATCCGGGACAGGGGATGGGTTACGAGCAGTACGTC. It encodes CASSPDPGQGMGYEQYV.

The rearrangement links TRBV4-1 to TRBJ2-2; D perhaps matches TRBD2 (7 bases). The CDR3 runs to 16 residues. Germline V gene data show CDR1 as MGHRA and CDR2 as YSYEKL. V was clipped by 0 bases and J by 4 bases, with 12 bases between them. The CDR3 nucleotides are TGCGCCAGCAGCCAAGACCCGGGGGGCTCCACCGGGGAGCTGTTTTTT. Its protein is CASSQDPGGSTGELFF.

The J gene is TRBJ2-3, the V gene TRBV18; TRBD2 might be the D (6 bases). This CDR3 has 16 amino acids. Germline CDR1 KGHSH, CDR2 LQKENI. V was pared by 3 bases and J by 2 bases, with 15 bases between. CDR3 sequence (DNA): TGTGCCAGCTCACCGCGGGGCAGGACCGACACAGATACGCAGTATTTT. Translation: CASSPRGRTDTDTQYF.

V is TRBV28 and J is TRBJ1-4; possible D gene TRBD1, 5 bases. This CDR3 has 14 amino acids. Trimming left V 6 bases short and J 7 bases short, with 15 bases between. The germline V gene has CDR1 MDHEN and CDR2 SYDVKM. Here the CDR3 DNA reads TGTGCCAGCAGCCTTACGGCAGGGCGTGAAAAACTGTTTTTT. As protein: CASSLTAGREKLFF.

The chain carries TRBV6-6 and TRBJ2-2; D remains ambiguous. Germline values: CDR1 MNHNY, CDR2 SVGAGI (reference sequence). The CDR3 consists of 13 residues. The germline V and J ends were trimmed by 4 bases and 4 bases, with 7 bases remaining between them. The CDR3 here is CASSSTLTGELFF. CDR3 nucleotide sequence: TGTGCCAGCAGTTCTACGCTCACCGGGGAGCTGTTTTTT.